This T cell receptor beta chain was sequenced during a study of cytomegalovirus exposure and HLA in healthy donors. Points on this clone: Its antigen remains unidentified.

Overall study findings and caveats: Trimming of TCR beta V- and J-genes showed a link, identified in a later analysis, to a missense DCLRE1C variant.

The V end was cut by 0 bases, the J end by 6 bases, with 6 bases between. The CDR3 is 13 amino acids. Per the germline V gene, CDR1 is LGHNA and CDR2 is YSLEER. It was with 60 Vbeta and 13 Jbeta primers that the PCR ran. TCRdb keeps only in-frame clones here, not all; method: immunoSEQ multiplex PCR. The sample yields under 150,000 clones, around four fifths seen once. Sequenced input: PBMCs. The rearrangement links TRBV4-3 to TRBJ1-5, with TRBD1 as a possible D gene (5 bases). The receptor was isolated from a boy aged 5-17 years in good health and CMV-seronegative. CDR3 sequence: CASSQDQGQPQHF. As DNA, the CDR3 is TGCGCCAGCAGCCAAGATCAGGGTCAGCCCCAGCATTTT.